The TCR beta chain under discussion was sequenced for a study of T cells expressing NK-cell markers. Looking at the study overall: HCMV seropositivity marked seven of the eight sequenced donors; one was seronegative.

General study points: Unclear, still, was the HCMV specificity of the expanded NKG2C+ T cell clones. In a few donors, dominant clonotypes made up 28.3-60.1% of CD3+CD56-NKG2C+ cells.

CDR1 and CDR2 (germline): MNHEY, SVGEGT. This CDR3 comprises 14 residues. A word on this clonotype: Its antigen is still unknown.

Synthesis of TCR beta cDNA relied on 5'RACE template switching carrying UMIs. TCRdb reanalyzed the 5' RACE reads, giving one entry per CDR3 protein sequence and no DNA. The sample data list roughly 390,000 distinct CDR3 sequences. The sequencing sample was made of blood T cells: a sorted CD56 or NKG2C T cell subset, CD4+ or CD8+ T cells, or bulk PBMC T cells (not recorded which). This TCR was recovered from a woman aged 45-59 years in good health. The rearrangement joins TRBV6-2 or TRBV6-3 to TRBJ1-1. The CDR3 here is CASSSQVLNTEAFF.